The 13 T cell receptor beta chains reported below all come from one sample, sequenced in a study of blood T cells in healthy people across ages. With a J-beta primer mix and a sample-barcoded 5' primer, a second PCR ran 7 to 11 cycles. TCRdb passed the 5' RACE reads through MiXCR, listing each CDR3 protein once. The data hold nearly 800,000 distinct CDR3 sequences, with roughly 25% observed a single time. These data were also reused for a study on T cells of mothers and their children.

The sample was blood. The receptors originated from a boy younger than 18 in good health.

The CDR3 nucleotides read TGCGCCAGCAGCTTGGACGACCAAGAGACCCAGTACTTC. Its protein product is CASSLDDQETQYF. J is TRBJ2-5 and V is TRBV5-1, with D unresolved. The ends were cut back, 0 bases at V and 0 bases at J, with 3 bases in the middle. This CDR3 region has 13 residues. Germline CDR1 is SGHRS and CDR2 is YFSETQ. The variable domain in full, with the rest retrieved from reference TRBV5-1 and TRBJ2-5, is KAGVTQTPRYLIKTRGQQVTLSCSPISGHRSVSWYQQTPGQGLQFLFEYFSETQRNKGNFPGRFSGRQFSNSRSEMNVSTLELGDSALYLCASSLDDQETQYFGPGTRLLVL.

J is TRBJ2-5 and V is TRBV14; D gene ambiguous. Judging by the DNA end, TRBJ2-1 fits better; the J call may be wrong. The CDR3 runs 13 residues. The germline V gene has CDR1 SGHDN and CDR2 FVKESK. In DNA, the CDR3 is TGTGCCAGCAGAAAGGACGGTGGCCATGAGCAGTTCTTC. This sequence encodes CASRKDGGHEQFF.

This clonotype was counted between two and nine times. The chain combines TRBV7-3 with TRBJ1-1; TRBD1 is a possible D gene (6 bases). CDR3 length: 14 amino acids. Germline CDR1 and CDR2: SGHTA and FQGTGA. Trimming cost V 5 bases and J 3 bases, with 13 bases left between them. Here the CDR3 DNA reads TGTGCCAGCAGCAGAACAGGGAGAGACACTGAAGCTTTCTTT. This sequence encodes CASSRTGRDTEAFF.

This clonotype was seen just once. Given a much more abundant clone one base away, this may be a read error. V usage is TRBV12-3 or TRBV12-4 and J usage is TRBJ2-2; D tentatively reads TRBD1 or TRBD2 (5 bases each). V was clipped by 5 bases and J by 9 bases, with 10 bases between them. This CDR3 contains 12 residues. The CDR3 is CASSRGTRELFF. CDR3 bases: TGTGCCAGCAGTCGTGGGACCAGGGAGCTGTTTTTT.

This rearrangement joins TRBV29-1 to TRBJ2-1; the D gene is possibly TRBD2 (5 bases). The end of the DNA fits TRBJ2-7 better, so the J call may be wrong. Germline lookup yields CDR1 SQVTM and CDR2 ANQGSEA. The CDR3 loop spans 14 amino acids. CDR3 sequence: CSVLSAADHYEQYF. In nucleotides, the CDR3 is TGCAGCGTCCTGTCCGCAGCGGACCACTACGAGCAGTACTTC.

This clonotype came up a few times. The genes are TRBV7-2 and TRBJ2-5, with 7 bases lining up with TRBD1. The end of the DNA is better explained by TRBJ2-7, so the J call may be wrong. CDR3 size: 14 residues. Germline loops: CDR1 SGHTA, CDR2 FQGNSA. CDR3 DNA sequence: TGTGCCAGCAGCCCGCAACAGGGGAGCTACGAGCAGTACTTC. It is translated as CASSPQQGSYEQYF.

V gene TRBV7-2 combines with J gene TRBJ2-5; no firm D call. The germline V gene has CDR1 SGHTA and CDR2 FQGNSA. CDR3 size: 11 residues. The V end was cut by 4 bases, the J end by 10 bases, with 10 bases between. In nucleotides, the CDR3 is TGTGCCAGCAGCTCCCCCTCTGACCAGTACTTC. Its translation: CASSSPSDQYF.

This clonotype appeared a few times. The genes are TRBV6-2 or TRBV6-3 and TRBJ2-3; D uncertain. The V end lost 7 bases, the J end lost 3 bases, and 14 bases lay between the germline ends. Germline loops: CDR1 MNHEY, CDR2 SVGEGT. CDR3 length: 14 residues. The CDR3 nucleotides read TGTGCCAGCAAGTTTCACCGGTCAACAGATACGCAGTATTTT. It specifies CASKFHRSTDTQYF.

V usage is TRBV7-9 and J usage is TRBJ1-1; no clear D gene. CDR3 length: 13 amino acids. V lost 6 bases and J 4 bases, leaving 12 bases between the germline ends. Germline V gene sequence: CDR1 SEHNR, CDR2 FQNEAQ (reference sequence). Written as DNA, the CDR3 is TGTGCCAGCAGTTCCCGAGCGGGCACTGAAGCTTTCTTT. Protein product: CASSSRAGTEAFF.

The chain uses TRBV7-9 and TRBJ2-4; TRBD1 agrees at 7 bases. V lost 0 bases and J lost 1; bases outside the gene matches: 9. CDR1 and CDR2 (germline): SEHNR, FQNEAQ (reference sequence). The CDR3 covers 18 residues. The CDR3 nucleotides are TGTGCCAGCAGCTTAGCGAGTGGCAGGGGGAGCGCCAAAAACATTCAGTACTTC. It yields the protein CASSLASGRGSAKNIQYF.

This clonotype has more than one count but fewer than ten. V is TRBV3-1 and J is TRBJ2-1; D assignment may be TRBD1 or TRBD2 (5 bases each). The CDR3 length is 15 residues. Germline CDR1 reads LGHDT; CDR2 reads YNNKEL (reference sequence). The V end lost 7 bases, the J end lost 4 bases, and 17 bases lay between the germline ends. The CDR3 spells CASTLAHGGYNEQFF. The CDR3 DNA sequence: TGTGCCAGCACCCTGGCCCATGGGGGTTACAATGAGCAGTTCTTC.

CDR3 loop: CASSSPITGVAEAFF. The CDR3 region has the DNA TGTGCCAGCAGTTCCCCGATCACAGGGGTGGCTGAAGCTTTCTTT. The rearrangement links TRBV28 to TRBJ1-1; TRBD1 aligns across 7 bases. This CDR3 comprises 15 residues. The J segment lost 6 bases and the V segment lost 4 bases, leaving 11 bases of the junction unmatched. Germline lookup yields CDR1 MDHEN and CDR2 SYDVKM.

The chain uses TRBV7-2 and TRBJ2-1, with 8 bases that match TRBD2. The germline CDR1 and CDR2 sequences are SGHTA and FQGNSA. V was pared by 5 bases and J by 9 bases, with 6 bases of the junction left unmatched. The CDR3 extends over 13 amino acids. This CDR3 reads CASSPPLAGEQFF. Written as DNA, the CDR3 is TGTGCCAGCAGCCCCCCTCTAGCGGGTGAGCAGTTCTTC. The complete variable domain, with remaining parts taken from reference TRBV7-2 and TRBJ2-1, reads GAGVSQSPSNKVTEKGKDVELRCDPISGHTALYWYRQSLGQGLEFLIYFQGNSAPDKSGLPSDRFSAERTGGSVSTLTIQRTQQEDSAVYLCASSPPLAGEQFFGPGTRLTVL.